This T cell receptor (beta chain) was captured by sequencing in a study of T cell responses to AZD1222 COVID-19 vaccine. Repertoires were generated with immunoSEQ multiplex PCR, while TCRdb's copy carries only in-frame clones and drops some. The data contain roughly 92,000 clones, approximately 88% of them singletons. Findings of the study overall: There were vaccine-associated CD4 TCRs across spike, dominant at 160-218 and 743-854.

There are 13 residues in the CDR3. Trimming cost V 2 bases and J 9 bases, with 14 bases left between them. Germline loops: CDR1 GTSNPN, CDR2 SVGIG (reference sequence). About this clone itself: Its antigen remains unknown.

This clonotype was sampled from an adult who received the AZD1222 COVID-19 vaccine. The gene calls are TRBV30 and TRBJ1-5; D call uncertain. The sequencing used peripheral blood, collected 28 days after the second AZD1222 dose. The CDR3: CAWSNRVLGPQHF. The CDR3 bases are TGTGCCTGGAGTAACCGGGTCCTCGGGCCCCAGCATTTT. The full variable domain, its missing parts supplied by reference TRBV30 and TRBJ1-5, is SQTIHQWPATLVQPVGSPLSLECTVEGTSNPNLYWYRQAAGRGLQLLFYSVGIGQISSEVPQNLSASRPQDRQFILSSKKLLLSDSGFYLCAWSNRVLGPQHFGDGTRLSIL.